These T cell receptor beta chains were read from a single sample in a study of blood T cell repertoires in COVID-19. This table comes from immunoSEQ multiplex PCR, and its TCRdb copy is limited to in-frame clones, with some not included. The sample lists 350,000 to 450,000 clones, approximately 90% occurring once. Sequences were obtained from PBMCs or T cells enriched from blood (not recorded which). All receptors derive from a man under 40 who had recovered from COVID-19. Each CDR3 is given with its conserved first and last residue.

>TRBV15|TRBJ1-5
CATSRVQGGLLPQHF
>TRBV28|TRBJ2-2
CASSTPGQGAGELFF
>TRBV19|TRBJ1-6
CASTRQNNSPLHF
>TRBV19|TRBJ2-7
CASSIATGSYEQYF
>TRBV6-4|TRBJ2-1
CASSPQTGGEQFF
>TRBV4-2|TRBJ2-3
CASSQGDSWQYF
>TRBV11-3|TRBJ2-3
CASSSGSDTDTQYF
>TRBV15|TRBJ1-5
CATSRPFQPQHF
>TRBV19|TRBJ1-1
CASSITAGPNTEAFF
>TRBV6-5|TRBJ1-2
CASSYSDSPSNGYTF
>TRBV4-1|TRBJ1-5
CASSQDWPGHSNQPQHF
>TRBV7-2|TRBJ2-5
CASSLVGAGEETQYF
>TRBV19|TRBJ2-7
CASEGRDRGRTEQYF
>TRBV7-8|TRBJ2-1
CASSLGDKGLYNEQFF
>TRBV5-3|TRBJ1-1
CVRSQNRAKDNTEAFF
>TRBV19|TRBJ2-5
CASISRIGQGTQYF
>TRBV18|TRBJ2-2
CASSPYSGRNTGELFF
>TRBV7-8|TRBJ2-3
CASSLRREITSTDTQYF
>TRBV13|TRBJ1-2
CASSRESMTDSNYGYTF
>TRBV29-1|TRBJ2-7
CSVGLAGVGKDEQYF
>TRBV28|TRBJ2-7
CASSLGLAGEEQYF
>TRBV30|TRBJ2-3
CANSGGPDTQYF
>TRBV7-3|TRBJ2-7
CASSLLGPPGDEQYF
>TRBV7-9|TRBJ2-7
CASSPPGSSYEQYF